This T cell receptor beta chain comes out of a study of identical twins. General observations from the study: Weaker excess twin sharing was seen among beta out-of-frame sequences. For zero-insertion analyses, partial confounding could come from invariant MAIT and iNKT cells. The more abundant beta clonotypes in cord blood had fewer insertions, and memory repertoires did not show this.

Germline V gene data show CDR1 as MDHEN and CDR2 as SYDVKM. V was pared by 3 bases and J by 0 bases, with 6 bases between. The CDR3 length is 15 residues. MiXCR, run by TCRdb on the 5' RACE reads, gives a single entry per CDR3 protein. Seen here are 310,000 or so distinct CDR3 sequences, around 9.7% observed once, and the top ten hold approximately 7%. This clonotype showed up just a few times. Its specificity is unknown. This same sample was also part of a study on yellow fever vaccine responses in identical twins. This second study says: Vaccine T cell responses of twins reportedly seemed partly convergent and partly personalized.

This chain connects TRBV28 to TRBJ2-6, with D unresolved. This TCR was recovered from a woman aged 18-29 years in good health. Material for sequencing was CD8+ T cells sorted from blood. CDR3 coding DNA: TGTGCCAGCAGTTTTGAGGTCTCTGGGGCCAACGTCCTGACTTTC. The encoded protein is CASSFEVSGANVLTF.